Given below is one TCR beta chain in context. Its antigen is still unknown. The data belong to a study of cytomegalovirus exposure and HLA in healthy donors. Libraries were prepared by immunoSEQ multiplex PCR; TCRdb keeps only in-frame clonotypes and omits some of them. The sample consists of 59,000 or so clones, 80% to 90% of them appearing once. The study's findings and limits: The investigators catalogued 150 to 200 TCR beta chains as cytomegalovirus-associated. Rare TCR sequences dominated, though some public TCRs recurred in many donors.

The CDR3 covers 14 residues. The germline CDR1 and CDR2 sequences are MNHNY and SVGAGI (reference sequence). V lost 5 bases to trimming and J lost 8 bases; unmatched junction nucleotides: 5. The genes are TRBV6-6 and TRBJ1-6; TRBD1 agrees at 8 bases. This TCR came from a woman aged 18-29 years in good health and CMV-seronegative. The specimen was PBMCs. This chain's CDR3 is CASSGQGQDSPLHF. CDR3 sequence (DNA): TGTGCCAGCAGTGGACAGGGTCAGGATTCACCCCTCCACTTT.